One sample yielded the 8 T cell receptor beta chains listed below, sequenced in a study of a mutant IDH1 vaccine in newly diagnosed glioma (TCRdb year 2021). Libraries were constructed by the immunoSEQ multiplex PCR assay. TCRdb provides this immuneACCESS table in a form limited to in-frame rearrangements. Some clones are lacking; in checked studies, under half of them reflect an unresolved V gene, and why the rest are absent is not known. The sample has over 55,000 clones on record, roughly 76% of them singletons. The biggest ten clones account for roughly 5% of the sample. What these receptors recognize is not known. In light of the paper, this sample's time point label describes: week 35, safety follow-up. Each vaccine dose, consisting of 300 ug of a 20-mer mutant IDH1 peptide in Montanide, was administered subcutaneously with topical imiquimod. The sequenced sample was PBMCs, obtained from a glioma patient whose treatment included an IDH1 peptide vaccine. The origin of the receptors is a man aged 40-49 years with glioma.

This chain joins TRBV10-3 and TRBJ2-7; D gene unclear. The germline CDR1 and CDR2 sequences are ENHRY and SYGVKD. This CDR3 region has 11 residues. V shed 3 bases and J shed 2 bases, with 2 bases lying between them. The CDR3 DNA follows: TGTGCCATCAGTGACGCCTACGAGCAGTACTTC. Its protein product is CAISDAYEQYF.

The sample holds one count of this clone. The gene calls are TRBV7-9 and TRBJ2-1, with no clear D. The V gene lost 3 bases and the J gene lost 8 bases, with 5 bases spanning the gap. There are 11 residues in the CDR3. Germline V gives CDR1 SEHNR, CDR2 FQNEAQ (reference sequence). CDR3 loop: CASSFGDEQFF. CDR3 coding DNA: TGTGCCAGCAGCTTTGGAGATGAGCAGTTCTTC.

The gene calls are TRBV7-2 and TRBJ1-2; 12 bases map to TRBD1. Unmatched junction bases numbered 3, after V lost 0 bases and J lost 4 bases. Germline-derived CDR1 and CDR2 are SGHTA and FQGNSA. This CDR3 is 16 amino acids long. In DNA form, the CDR3 reads TGTGCCAGCAGCTTAGCTGGGACAGGGGGCGGCTATGGCTACACCTTC. Translating gives CASSLAGTGGGYGYTF.

The chain uses TRBV5-4 and TRBJ2-7, with a tentative D call TRBD1 (6 bases). The CDR3 has 12 residues. The germline V gene has CDR1 SGHNT and CDR2 YYREEE (reference sequence). The V and J ends lost 4 bases and 7 bases respectively, with 12 bases between them. CDR3 in amino acids: CASSPDRTEQYF. CDR3 DNA sequence: TGTGCCAGCAGCCCCGACAGGACTGAGCAGTACTTC.

The rearrangement uses TRBV15 and TRBJ1-2; D remains ambiguous. The CDR3 has 12 amino acids. Trimming took off 5 bases at V and 8 bases at J, with 12 bases between the two ends. The germline gives CDR1 LNHNV, CDR2 YYDKDF (reference sequence). This chain's CDR3 is CATSSTTFGYTF. The CDR3 DNA sequence: TGTGCCACCAGCTCAACCACCTTCGGCTACACCTTC. The variable domain in full, with the rest retrieved from reference TRBV15 and TRBJ1-2, is DAMVIQNPRYQVTQFGKPVTLSCSQTLNHNVMYWYQQKSSQAPKLLFHYYDKDFNNEADTPDNFQSRRPNTSFCFLDIRSPGLGDTAMYLCATSSTTFGYTFGSGTRLTVV.

Judged by abundance, this clone is medium-sized (0.01 to 0.1%). This rearrangement joins TRBV6-5 to TRBJ1-5, with D possibly being TRBD1 (5 bases). The germline V gene has CDR1 MNHEY and CDR2 SVGAGI. The CDR3 sequence is 14 residues long. Trimming stripped 6 bases from V and 6 bases from J, with 15 bases between. The CDR3 protein is CASRGGQGGQPQHF. CDR3 DNA: TGTGCCAGCAGGGGGGGTCAGGGAGGTCAGCCCCAGCATTTT.

The chain recombines TRBV18 with TRBJ1-1; D is unresolved. V was trimmed by 4 bases and J by 1 base, leaving 13 bases between them. The germline CDR1 and CDR2 sequences are KGHSH and LQKENI. The length of the CDR3 is 15 residues. Here the CDR3 DNA reads TGTGCCAGCTCACGTGGACTGGGAACGAACACTGAAGCTTTCTTT. Amino acid sequence: CASSRGLGTNTEAFF.

The chain carries TRBV12-1 and TRBJ1-2; the table's TRBD1 call for D was not verified on the DNA. TRBV12-1 is classified as a pseudogene. The length of the CDR3 is 17 residues. CDR3 amino acids: CASSFEVLPTGDYGYTF. CDR3 nucleotides: TGTGCCAGCAGCTTTGAGGTCCTCCCGACAGGGGACTATGGCTACACCTTC.